These 4 T cell receptor beta chains came from one sample sequenced in a study of blood T cell repertoires in COVID-19. Clones were sequenced by immunoSEQ multiplex PCR, and TCRdb holds only the in-frame ones, with some missing. The table includes 120,000 to 150,000 clones, roughly 90% detected once. Sequenced input: peripheral blood. The source of these receptors is a human donor in a cohort sampled during active COVID-19.

The V and J genes are TRBV4-1 and TRBJ2-7, with TRBD1 matching over 8 bases. This CDR3 has 16 residues. Germline CDR1 reads MGHRA; CDR2 reads YSYEKL. After removal of 0 bases from V and 4 bases from J, the junction contained 8 bases not matched to a gene. The CDR3 sequence is CASSQDGQGLLYEQYF. In DNA, the CDR3 is TGCGCCAGCAGCCAAGATGGACAGGGTCTTCTTTACGAGCAGTACTTC.

The rearrangement uses TRBV7-2 and TRBJ2-7; 8 bases are a match to TRBD1. V lost 2 bases, J lost 5 bases, and 8 bases stayed unmatched. The CDR3 loop spans 15 amino acids. The germline V gene encodes CDR1 SGHTA and CDR2 FQGNSA. The DNA for the CDR3 is TGTGCCAGCAGCTTAAACACAGGGGGAACTAACGAGCAGTACTTC. It yields the protein CASSLNTGGTNEQYF.

The chain has TRBV3-1 (or the pseudogene TRBV3-2) and TRBJ1-6, with D hard to call. The CDR3 sequence is 17 residues long. Trimming removed 1 base from V and 7 bases from J, with 17 bases in between. Per the germline V gene, CDR1 is LGHDT and CDR2 is YNNKEL (reference sequence). The CDR3, as DNA: TGTGCCAGCAGCCAAGGTTACGCGTTAAATTACAATTCACCCCTCCACTTT. Amino acid sequence: CASSQGYALNYNSPLHF.

As regards this clone: The junction does not match germline at one end; this may be a read error. This chain joins TRBV5-1 and TRBJ2-5; 15 bases match TRBD2. The CDR3 extends over 16 amino acids. Germline V gives CDR1 SGHRS, CDR2 YFSETQ. CDR3 coding DNA: TGCGCCAGCAGCGGATCGGGACTAGCGGGAGGCCCCCCCGCGGACTTC. As protein: CASSGSGLAGGPPADF.